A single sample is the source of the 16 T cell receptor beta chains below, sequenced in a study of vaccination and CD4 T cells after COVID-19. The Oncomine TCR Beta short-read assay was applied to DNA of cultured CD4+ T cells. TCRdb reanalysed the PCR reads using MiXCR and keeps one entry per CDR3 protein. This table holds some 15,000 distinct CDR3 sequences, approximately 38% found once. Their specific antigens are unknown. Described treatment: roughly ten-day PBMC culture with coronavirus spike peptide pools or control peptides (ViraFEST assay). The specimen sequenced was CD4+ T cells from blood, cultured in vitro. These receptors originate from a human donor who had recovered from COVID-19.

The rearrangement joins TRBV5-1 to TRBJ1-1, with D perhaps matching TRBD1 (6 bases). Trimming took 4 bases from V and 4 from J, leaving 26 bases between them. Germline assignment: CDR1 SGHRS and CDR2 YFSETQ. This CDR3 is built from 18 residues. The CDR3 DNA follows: TGCGCCAGCAGCCTCAACGGACAGAGGGTGGGTTCGGTCACTGAAGCTTTCTTT. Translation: CASSLNGQRVGSVTEAFF.

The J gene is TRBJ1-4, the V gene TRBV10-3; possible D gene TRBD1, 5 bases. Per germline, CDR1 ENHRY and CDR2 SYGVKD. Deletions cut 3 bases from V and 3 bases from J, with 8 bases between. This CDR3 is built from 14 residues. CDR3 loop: CAISDGTSNEKLFF. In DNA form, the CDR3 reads TGTGCCATCAGTGATGGGACCTCTAATGAAAAACTGTTTTTT.

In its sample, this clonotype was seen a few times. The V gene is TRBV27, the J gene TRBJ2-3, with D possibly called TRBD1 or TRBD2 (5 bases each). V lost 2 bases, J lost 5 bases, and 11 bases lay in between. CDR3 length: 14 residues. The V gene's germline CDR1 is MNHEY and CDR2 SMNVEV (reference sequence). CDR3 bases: TGTGCCAGCAGTTTAGCCGGGACGGGAGATACGCAGTATTTT. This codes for CASSLAGTGDTQYF.

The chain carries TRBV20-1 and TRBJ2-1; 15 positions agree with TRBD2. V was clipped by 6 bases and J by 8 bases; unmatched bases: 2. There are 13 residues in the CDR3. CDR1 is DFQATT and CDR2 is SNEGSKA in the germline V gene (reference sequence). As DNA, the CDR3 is TGCAGTGCCCGGACTAGCGGGAGGGATGAGCAGTTCTTC. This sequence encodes CSARTSGRDEQFF.

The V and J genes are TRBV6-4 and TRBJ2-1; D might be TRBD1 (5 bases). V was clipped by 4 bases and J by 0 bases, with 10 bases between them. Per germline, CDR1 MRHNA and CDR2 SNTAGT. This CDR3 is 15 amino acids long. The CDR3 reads CASSGGRVSYNEQFF. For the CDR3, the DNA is TGTGCCAGCAGTGGCGGCAGGGTCTCCTACAATGAGCAGTTCTTC.

The CDR3 protein is CASSSRLAHSYNEQFF. The CDR3 bases are TGTGCCAGCAGTTCCAGACTAGCCCACTCCTACAATGAGCAGTTCTTC. The chain joins TRBV28 to TRBJ2-1; TRBD2 matches 7 bases. Trimming removed 4 bases from V and 0 bases from J; junction bases left unmatched: 6. Per the germline V gene, CDR1 is MDHEN and CDR2 is SYDVKM. This CDR3 is 16 amino acids long. Together with reference TRBV28 and TRBJ2-1, the CDR3 gives the full variable domain: DVKVTQSSRYLVKRTGEKVFLECVQDMDHENMFWYRQDPGLGLRLIYFSYDVKMKEKGDIPEGYSVSREKKERFSLILESASTNQTSMYLCASSSRLAHSYNEQFFGPGTRLTVL.

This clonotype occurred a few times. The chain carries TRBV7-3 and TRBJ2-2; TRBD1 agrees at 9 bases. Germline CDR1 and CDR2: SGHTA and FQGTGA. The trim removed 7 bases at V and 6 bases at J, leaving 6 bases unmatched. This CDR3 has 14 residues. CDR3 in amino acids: CASNLQGASGELFF. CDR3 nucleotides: TGTGCCAGCAACCTACAGGGGGCGTCCGGGGAGCTGTTTTTT.

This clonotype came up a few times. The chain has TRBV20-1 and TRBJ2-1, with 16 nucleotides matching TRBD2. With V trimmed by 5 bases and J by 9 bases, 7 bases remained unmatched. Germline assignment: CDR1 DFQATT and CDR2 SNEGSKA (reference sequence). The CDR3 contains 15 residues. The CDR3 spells CSALGGTSGRVEQFF. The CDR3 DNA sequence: TGCAGTGCTTTGGGTGGGACTAGCGGGAGGGTTGAGCAGTTCTTC.

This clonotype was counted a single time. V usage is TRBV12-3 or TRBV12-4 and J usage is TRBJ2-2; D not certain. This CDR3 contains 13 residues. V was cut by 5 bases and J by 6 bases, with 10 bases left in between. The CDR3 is CASSPTVAGELFF. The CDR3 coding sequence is TGTGCCAGCAGTCCAACAGTGGCCGGGGAGCTGTTTTTT.

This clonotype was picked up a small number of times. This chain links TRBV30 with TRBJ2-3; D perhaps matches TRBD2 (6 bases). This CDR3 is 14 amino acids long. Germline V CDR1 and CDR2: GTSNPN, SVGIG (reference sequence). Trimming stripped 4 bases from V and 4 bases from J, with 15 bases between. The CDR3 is CAWKGTPPSDTQYF. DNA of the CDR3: TGTGCCTGGAAAGGGACTCCTCCATCAGATACGCAGTATTTT.

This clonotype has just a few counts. CDR3 sequence: CASSLGTATTRYTF. The CDR3 DNA reads as TGCGCCAGCAGCTTGGGGACAGCTACCACTCGCTACACCTTC. The V and J genes are TRBV5-1 and TRBJ1-2; D might be TRBD1 (6 bases). Germline lookup yields CDR1 SGHRS and CDR2 YFSETQ. The CDR3 totals 14 residues. Trimming removed 0 bases at V and 9 bases at J, with 15 bases between. Full variable domain (missing parts from reference TRBV5-1 and TRBJ1-2): KAGVTQTPRYLIKTRGQQVTLSCSPISGHRSVSWYQQTPGQGLQFLFEYFSETQRNKGNFPGRFSGRQFSNSRSEMNVSTLELGDSALYLCASSLGTATTRYTFGSGTRLTVV.

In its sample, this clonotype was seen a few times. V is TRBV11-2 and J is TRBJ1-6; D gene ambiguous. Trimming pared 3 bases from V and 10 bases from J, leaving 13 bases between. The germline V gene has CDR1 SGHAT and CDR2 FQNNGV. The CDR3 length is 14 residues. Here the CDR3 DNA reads TGTGCCAGCAGCTTCAACCAAGGAGGCTCACCCCTCCACTTT. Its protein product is CASSFNQGGSPLHF.

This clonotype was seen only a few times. CDR3 region: CSSPGQGNTEAFF. In nucleotides, the CDR3 is TGCAGTAGCCCGGGACAGGGGAACACTGAAGCTTTCTTT. The chain is built from TRBV20-1 and TRBJ1-1, with 9 bases lining up with TRBD1. CDR3 length: 13 residues. The germline gives CDR1 DFQATT, CDR2 SNEGSKA (reference sequence). Trimming cost V 8 bases and J 1 base; bases outside gene matches: 5.

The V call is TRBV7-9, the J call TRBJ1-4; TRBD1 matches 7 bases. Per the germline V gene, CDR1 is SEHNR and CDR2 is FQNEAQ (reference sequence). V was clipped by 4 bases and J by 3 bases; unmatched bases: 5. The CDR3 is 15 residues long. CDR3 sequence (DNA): TGTGCCAGCAGCTCATCAGGACAGGCTAATGAAAAACTGTTTTTT. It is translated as CASSSSGQANEKLFF.

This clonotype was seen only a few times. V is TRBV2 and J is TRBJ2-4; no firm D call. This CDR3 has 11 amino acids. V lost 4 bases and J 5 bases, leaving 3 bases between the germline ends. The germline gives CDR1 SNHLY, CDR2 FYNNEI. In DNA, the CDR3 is TGTGCCAGCAGTGGACAAAACATTCAGTACTTC. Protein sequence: CASSGQNIQYF. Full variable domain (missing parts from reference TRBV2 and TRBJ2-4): EPEVTQTPSHQVTQMGQEVILRCVPISNHLYFYWYRQILGQKVEFLVSFYNNEISEKSEIFDDQFSVERPDGSNFTLKIRSTKLEDSAMYFCASSGQNIQYFGAGTRLSVL.

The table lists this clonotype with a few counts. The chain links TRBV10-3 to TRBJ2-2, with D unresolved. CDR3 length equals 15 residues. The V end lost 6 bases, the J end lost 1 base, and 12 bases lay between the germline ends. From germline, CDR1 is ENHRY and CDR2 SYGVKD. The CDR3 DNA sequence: TGTGCCATCAGGGTATCGTTCCTGAACACCGGGGAGCTGTTTTTT. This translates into CAIRVSFLNTGELFF.